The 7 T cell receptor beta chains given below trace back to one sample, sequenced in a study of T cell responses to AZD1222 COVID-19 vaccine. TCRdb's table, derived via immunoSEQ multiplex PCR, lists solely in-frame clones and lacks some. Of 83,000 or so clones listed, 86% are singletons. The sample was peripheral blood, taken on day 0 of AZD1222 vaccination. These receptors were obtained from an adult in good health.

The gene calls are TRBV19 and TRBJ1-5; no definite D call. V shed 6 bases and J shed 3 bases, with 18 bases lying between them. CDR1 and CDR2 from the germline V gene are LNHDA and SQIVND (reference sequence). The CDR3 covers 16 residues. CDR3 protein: CASSLFYGQFNQPQHF. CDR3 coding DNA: TGTGCCAGTAGCCTATTTTACGGCCAGTTCAATCAGCCCCAGCATTTT.

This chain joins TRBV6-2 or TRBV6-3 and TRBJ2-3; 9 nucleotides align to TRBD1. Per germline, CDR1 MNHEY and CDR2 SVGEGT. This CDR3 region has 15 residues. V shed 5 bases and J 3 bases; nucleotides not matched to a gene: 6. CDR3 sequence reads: CASSLRDRETDTQYF. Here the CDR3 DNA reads TGTGCCAGCAGTCTGAGGGACAGGGAAACAGATACGCAGTATTTT.

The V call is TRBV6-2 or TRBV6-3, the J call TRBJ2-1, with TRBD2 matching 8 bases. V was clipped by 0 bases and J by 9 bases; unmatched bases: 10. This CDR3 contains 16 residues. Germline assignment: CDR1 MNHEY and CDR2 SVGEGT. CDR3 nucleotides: TGTGCCAGCAGTTACTCGAGAGGGACTAGGTTTGGTGAGCAGTTCTTC. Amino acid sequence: CASSYSRGTRFGEQFF.

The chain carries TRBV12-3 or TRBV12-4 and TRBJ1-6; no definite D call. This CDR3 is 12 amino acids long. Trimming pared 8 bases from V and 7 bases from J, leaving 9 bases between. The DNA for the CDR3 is TGTGCCAGCCTGCGTTCCAATTCACCCCTCCACTTT. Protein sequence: CASLRSNSPLHF.

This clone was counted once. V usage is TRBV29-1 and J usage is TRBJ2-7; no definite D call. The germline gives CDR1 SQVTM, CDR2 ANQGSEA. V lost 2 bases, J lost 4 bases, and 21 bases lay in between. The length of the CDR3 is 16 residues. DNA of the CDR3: TGCAGCGTTGAATCCGGAAAGGGCCTGTATGATTACGAGCAGTACTTC. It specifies CSVESGKGLYDYEQYF.

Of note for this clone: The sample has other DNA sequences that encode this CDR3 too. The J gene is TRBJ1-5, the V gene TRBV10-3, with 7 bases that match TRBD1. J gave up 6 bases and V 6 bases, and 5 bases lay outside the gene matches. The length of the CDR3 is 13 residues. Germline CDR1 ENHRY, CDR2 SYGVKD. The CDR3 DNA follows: TGTGCCATCAGCGACAGGGTTGGTCAGCCCCAGCATTTT. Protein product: CAISDRVGQPQHF.

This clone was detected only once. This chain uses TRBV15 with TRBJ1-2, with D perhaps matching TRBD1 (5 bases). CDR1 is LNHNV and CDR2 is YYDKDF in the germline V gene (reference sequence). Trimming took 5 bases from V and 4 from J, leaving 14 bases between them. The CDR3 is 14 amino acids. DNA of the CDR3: TGTGCCACCAGCCCAGCGGCAGGGACCTATGGCTACACCTTC. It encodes CATSPAAGTYGYTF.